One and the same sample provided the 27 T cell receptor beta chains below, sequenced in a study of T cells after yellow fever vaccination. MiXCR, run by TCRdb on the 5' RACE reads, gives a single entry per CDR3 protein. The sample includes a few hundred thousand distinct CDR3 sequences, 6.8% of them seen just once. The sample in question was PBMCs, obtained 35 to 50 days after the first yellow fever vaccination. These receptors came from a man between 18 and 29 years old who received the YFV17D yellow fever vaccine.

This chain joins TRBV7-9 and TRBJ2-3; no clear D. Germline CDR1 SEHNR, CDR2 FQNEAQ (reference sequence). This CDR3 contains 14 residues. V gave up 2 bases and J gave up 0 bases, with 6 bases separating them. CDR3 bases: TGTGCCAGCAGCTTACGCGTTAGCACAGATACGCAGTATTTT. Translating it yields CASSLRVSTDTQYF.

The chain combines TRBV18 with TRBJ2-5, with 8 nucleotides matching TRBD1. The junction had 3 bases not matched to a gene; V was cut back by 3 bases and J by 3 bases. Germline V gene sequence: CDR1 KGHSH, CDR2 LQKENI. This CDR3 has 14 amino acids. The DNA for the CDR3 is TGTGCCAGCTCACCTACGGACAGGGAAGAGACCCAGTACTTC. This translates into CASSPTDREETQYF.

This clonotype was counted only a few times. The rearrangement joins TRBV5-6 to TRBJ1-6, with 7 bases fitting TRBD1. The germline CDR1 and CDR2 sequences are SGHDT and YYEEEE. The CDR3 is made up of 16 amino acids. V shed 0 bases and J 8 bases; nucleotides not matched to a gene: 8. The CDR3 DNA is TGTGCCAGCAGCTTGGGGATGGGACAGCCCCATTCACCCCTCCACTTT. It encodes CASSLGMGQPHSPLHF.

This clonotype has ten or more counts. The CDR3 nucleotides read TGTGCCAGCAGCTTAGGACCGGGACAGACCTACGAGCAGTACTTC. It is translated as CASSLGPGQTYEQYF. The rearrangement joins TRBV7-9 to TRBJ2-7; 7 bases align to TRBD1. After removal of 1 base from V and 2 bases from J, the junction contained 5 bases not matched to a gene. CDR3 length equals 15 residues. Germline V gives CDR1 SEHNR, CDR2 FQNEAQ (reference sequence).

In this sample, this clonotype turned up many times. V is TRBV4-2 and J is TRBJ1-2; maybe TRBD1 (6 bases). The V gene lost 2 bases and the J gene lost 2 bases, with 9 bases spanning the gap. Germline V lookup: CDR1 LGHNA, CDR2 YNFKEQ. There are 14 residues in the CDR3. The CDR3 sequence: CASSQPDRNYGYTF. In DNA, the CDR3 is TGTGCCAGCAGCCAACCCGACAGGAACTATGGCTACACCTTC.

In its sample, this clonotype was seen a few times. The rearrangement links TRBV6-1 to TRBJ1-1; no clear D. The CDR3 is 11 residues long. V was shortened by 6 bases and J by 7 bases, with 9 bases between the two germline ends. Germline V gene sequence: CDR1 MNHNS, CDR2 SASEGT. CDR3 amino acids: CASRSHREAFF. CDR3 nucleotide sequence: TGTGCCAGCAGGTCTCACCGTGAAGCTTTCTTT.

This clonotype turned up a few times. CDR3 DNA: TGTGCCAGCAGGGCCAGGAACACCGGGGAGCTGTTTTTT. Its protein product is CASRARNTGELFF. The chain links TRBV5-4 to TRBJ2-2; D gene uncertain. Germline CDR1 and CDR2: SGHNT and YYREEE (reference sequence). Trimming removed 5 bases at V and 1 base at J, with 6 bases between. This CDR3 spans 13 amino acids.

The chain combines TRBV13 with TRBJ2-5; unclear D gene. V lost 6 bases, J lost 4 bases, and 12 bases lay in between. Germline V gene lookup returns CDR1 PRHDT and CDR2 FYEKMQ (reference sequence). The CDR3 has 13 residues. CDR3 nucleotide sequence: TGTGCCAGCAGTGACTGGCGACTAGAGACCCAGTACTTC. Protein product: CASSDWRLETQYF. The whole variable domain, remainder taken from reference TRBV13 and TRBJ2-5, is AAGVIQSPRHLIKEKRETATLKCYPIPRHDTVYWYQQGPGQDPQFLISFYEKMQSDKGSIPDRFSAQQFSDYHSELNMSSLELGDSALYFCASSDWRLETQYFGPGTRLLVL.

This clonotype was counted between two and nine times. The CDR3 loop reads CASGRGPAGANVLTF. The CDR3 region has the DNA TGTGCCAGCGGCAGGGGGCCAGCTGGGGCCAACGTCCTGACTTTC. V usage is TRBV6-1 and J usage is TRBJ2-6; TRBD1 agrees at 8 bases. V gave up 8 bases and J gave up 2 bases; unmatched junction bases: 5. CDR1 and CDR2 from the germline V gene are MNHNS and SASEGT. CDR3 length: 15 amino acids.

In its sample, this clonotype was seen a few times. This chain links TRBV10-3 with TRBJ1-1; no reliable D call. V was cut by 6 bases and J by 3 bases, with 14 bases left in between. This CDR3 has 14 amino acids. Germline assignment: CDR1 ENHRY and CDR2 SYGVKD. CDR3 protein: CAIRSEGGHTEAFF. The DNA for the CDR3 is TGTGCCATCAGGTCGGAGGGAGGCCACACTGAAGCTTTCTTT.

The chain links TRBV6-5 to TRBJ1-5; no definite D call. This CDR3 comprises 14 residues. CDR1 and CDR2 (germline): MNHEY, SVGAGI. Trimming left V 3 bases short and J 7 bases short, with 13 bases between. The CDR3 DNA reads TGTGCCAGCAGTTATATCGGGGTTTCACAGCCCCAGCATTTT. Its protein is CASSYIGVSQPQHF.

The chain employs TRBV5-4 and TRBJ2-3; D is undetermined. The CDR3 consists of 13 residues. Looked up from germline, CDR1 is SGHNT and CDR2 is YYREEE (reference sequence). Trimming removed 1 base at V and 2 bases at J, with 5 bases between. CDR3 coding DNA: TGTGCCAGCAGCTTGAACCCCACAGATACGCAGTATTTT. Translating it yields CASSLNPTDTQYF.

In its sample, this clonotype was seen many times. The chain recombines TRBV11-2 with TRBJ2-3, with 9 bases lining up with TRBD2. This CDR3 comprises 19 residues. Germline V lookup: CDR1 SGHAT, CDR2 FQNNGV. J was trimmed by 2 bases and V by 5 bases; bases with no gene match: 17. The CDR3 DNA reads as TGTGCCAGCAGCCCCAGCTCTTCGTGGGCGGGGGGGTACACAGATACGCAGTATTTT. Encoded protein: CASSPSSSWAGGYTDTQYF.

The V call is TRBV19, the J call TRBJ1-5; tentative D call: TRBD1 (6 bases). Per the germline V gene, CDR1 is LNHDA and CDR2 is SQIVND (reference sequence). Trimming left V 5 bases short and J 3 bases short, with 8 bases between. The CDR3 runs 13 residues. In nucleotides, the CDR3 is TGTGCCAGTAGTTGGGGGCACAATCAGCCCCAGCATTTT. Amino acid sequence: CASSWGHNQPQHF.

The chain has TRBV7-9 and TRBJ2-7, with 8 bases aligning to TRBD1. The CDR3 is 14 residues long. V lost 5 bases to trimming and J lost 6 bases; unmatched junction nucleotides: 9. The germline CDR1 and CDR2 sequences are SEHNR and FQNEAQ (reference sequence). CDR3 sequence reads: CASSTRQGNGEQYF. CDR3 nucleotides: TGTGCCAGCAGCACCCGACAGGGGAATGGCGAGCAGTACTTC.

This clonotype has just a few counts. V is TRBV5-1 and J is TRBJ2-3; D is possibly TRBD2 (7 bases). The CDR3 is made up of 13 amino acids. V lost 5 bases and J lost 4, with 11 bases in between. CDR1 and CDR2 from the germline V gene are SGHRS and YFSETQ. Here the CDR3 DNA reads TGCGCCAGCAGGGAGGGGGGGGCAGATACGCAGTATTTT. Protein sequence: CASREGGADTQYF.

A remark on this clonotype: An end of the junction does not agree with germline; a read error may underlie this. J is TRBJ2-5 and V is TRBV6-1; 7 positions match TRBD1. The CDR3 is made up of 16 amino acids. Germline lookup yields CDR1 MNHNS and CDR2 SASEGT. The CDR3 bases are TGTGCCAGCAGTGACCCGGGACAGCTATCGCAAGAGGCCCAGTACTTC. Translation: CASSDPGQLSQEAQYF.

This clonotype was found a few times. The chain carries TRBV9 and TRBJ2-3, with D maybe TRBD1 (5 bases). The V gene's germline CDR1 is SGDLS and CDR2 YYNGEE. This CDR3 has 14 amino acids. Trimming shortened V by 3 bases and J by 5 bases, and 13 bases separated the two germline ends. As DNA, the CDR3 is TGTGCCAGCAGCGCAGGGTACCGCGGAGATACGCAGTATTTT. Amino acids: CASSAGYRGDTQYF.

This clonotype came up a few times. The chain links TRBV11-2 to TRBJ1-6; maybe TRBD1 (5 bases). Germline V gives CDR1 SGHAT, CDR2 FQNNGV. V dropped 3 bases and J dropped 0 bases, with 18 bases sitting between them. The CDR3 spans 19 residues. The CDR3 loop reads CASSFGGYLTSSYNSPLHF. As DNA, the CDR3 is TGTGCCAGCAGCTTCGGGGGTTACTTAACGAGCTCCTATAATTCACCCCTCCACTTT. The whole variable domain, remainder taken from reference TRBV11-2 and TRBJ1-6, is EAGVAQSPRYKIIEKRQSVAFWCNPISGHATLYWYQQILGQGPKLLIQFQNNGVVDDSQLPKDRFSAERLKGVDSTLKIQPAKLEDSAVYLCASSFGGYLTSSYNSPLHFGNGTRLTVT.

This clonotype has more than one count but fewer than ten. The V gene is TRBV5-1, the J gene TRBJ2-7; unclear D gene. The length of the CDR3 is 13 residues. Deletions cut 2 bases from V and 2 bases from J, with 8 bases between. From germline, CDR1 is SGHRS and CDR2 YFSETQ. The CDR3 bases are TGCGCCAGCAGCTTCGAGAGCGCCTACGAGCAGTACTTC. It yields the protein CASSFESAYEQYF.

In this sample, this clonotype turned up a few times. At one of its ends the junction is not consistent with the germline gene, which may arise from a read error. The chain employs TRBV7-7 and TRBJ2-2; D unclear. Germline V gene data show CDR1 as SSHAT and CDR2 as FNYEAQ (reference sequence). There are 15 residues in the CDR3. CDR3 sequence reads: CASSLAQTNTGELFF. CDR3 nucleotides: TGTGCTAGCAGCTTAGCACAAACCAACACCGGGGAGCTGTTTTTT.

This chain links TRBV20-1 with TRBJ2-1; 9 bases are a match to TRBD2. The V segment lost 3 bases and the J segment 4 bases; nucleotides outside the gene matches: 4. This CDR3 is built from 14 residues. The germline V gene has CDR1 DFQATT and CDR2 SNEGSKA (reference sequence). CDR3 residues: CSASVAGAYNEQFF. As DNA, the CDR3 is TGCAGTGCTAGTGTAGCGGGGGCTTACAATGAGCAGTTCTTC.

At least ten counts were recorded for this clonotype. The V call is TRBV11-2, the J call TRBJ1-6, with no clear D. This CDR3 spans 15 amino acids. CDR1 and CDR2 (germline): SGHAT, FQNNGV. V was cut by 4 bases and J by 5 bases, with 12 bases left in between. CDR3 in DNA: TGTGCCAGCAGCTACCGGGAAAAGAATAATTCACCCCTCCACTTT. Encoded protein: CASSYREKNNSPLHF.

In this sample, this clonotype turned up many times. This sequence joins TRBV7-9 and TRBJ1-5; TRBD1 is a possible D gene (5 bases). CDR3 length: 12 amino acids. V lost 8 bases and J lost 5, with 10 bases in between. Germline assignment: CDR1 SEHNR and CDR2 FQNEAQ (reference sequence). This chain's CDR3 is CASGADHQPQHF. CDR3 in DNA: TGTGCCAGCGGGGCCGATCATCAGCCCCAGCATTTT.

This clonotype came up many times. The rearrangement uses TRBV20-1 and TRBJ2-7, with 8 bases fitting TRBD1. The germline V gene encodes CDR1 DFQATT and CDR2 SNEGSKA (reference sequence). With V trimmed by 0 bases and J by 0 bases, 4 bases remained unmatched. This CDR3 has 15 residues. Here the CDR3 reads CSARDPQGGSYEQYV. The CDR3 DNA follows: TGCAGTGCTAGAGATCCACAGGGGGGCTCCTACGAGCAGTACGTC.

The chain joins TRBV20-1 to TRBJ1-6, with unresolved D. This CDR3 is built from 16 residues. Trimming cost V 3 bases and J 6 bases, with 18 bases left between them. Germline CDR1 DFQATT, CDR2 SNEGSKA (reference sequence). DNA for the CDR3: TGCAGTGCTAGGCGGGGTAACTCAGGACTTAATTCACCCCTCCACTTT. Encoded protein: CSARRGNSGLNSPLHF.

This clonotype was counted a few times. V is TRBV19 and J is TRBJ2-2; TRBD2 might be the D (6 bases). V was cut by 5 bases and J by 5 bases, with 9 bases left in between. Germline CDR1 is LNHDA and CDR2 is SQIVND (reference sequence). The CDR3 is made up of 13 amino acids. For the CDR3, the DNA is TGTGCCAGTAGTGCCGCGGGAACCGGGGAGCTGTTTTTT. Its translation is CASSAAGTGELFF.